A selection of T cell receptor beta chains follows, all from one sample in a study of blood T cells in healthy people across ages. From the 5' RACE reads, TCRdb called clonotypes with MiXCR, one entry per CDR3 protein. The sample lists about 760,000 distinct CDR3 sequences; around 25% were seen once. The sample also formed part of further work on T cells of mothers and their children.

The specimen was blood. The receptors originated from a boy aged 5-17 years in good health. Both conserved end residues are part of each CDR3. D genes are given only for firm matches. Clone size is stated in some rows and not others, as once, few, many or a class when expanded.

V gene	J gene	D gene	clone size	CDR3 protein	CDR3 DNA
TRBV12-3/TRBV12-4	TRBJ1-1	NA	NA	CASSFSGPEAFF	TGTGCCAGCAGTTTTAGTGGGCCGGAAGCTTTCTTT
TRBV2	TRBJ2-7	TRBD2	many	CAGSLAGGRYEQYF	TGTGCCGGGTCCCTAGCGGGGGGACGCTACGAGCAGTACTTC
TRBV12-3/TRBV12-4	TRBJ2-2	NA	NA	CASSLMADTGELFF	TGTGCCAGCAGTTTGATGGCGGACACCGGGGAGCTGTTTTTT
TRBV11-1	TRBJ2-7	TRBD2	NA	CASTPQRDSYEQYF	TGTGCCAGCACCCCACAGCGGGACTCCTACGAGCAGTACTTC
TRBV7-8	TRBJ2-1	TRBD2	NA	CASSPTSGGKDEQFF	TGTGCCAGCAGCCCGACTAGCGGGGGGAAAGATGAGCAGTTCTTC
TRBV6-5	TRBJ1-1	TRBD1	NA	CASSYSHTGTGLNTEAFF	TGTGCCAGCAGTTACAGTCATACCGGGACAGGCTTGAACACTGAAGCTTTCTTT
TRBV21-1	TRBJ1-2	NA	NA	CASLEGGAVNYGYTF	TGTGCCAGCCTCGAGGGGGGGGCGGTTAACTATGGCTACACCTTC
TRBV4-2	TRBJ1-2	NA	NA	CASSQERGGGYTF	TGTGCCAGCAGCCAAGAAAGAGGGGGAGGCTACACCTTC
TRBV7-9	TRBJ1-3	NA	few	CASSPSGDTIYF	TGTGCCAGCAGCCCCTCCGGAGACACCATATATTTT
TRBV4-2	TRBJ2-2	NA	NA	CASSQERPGTYNTGELFF	TGTGCCAGCAGCCAAGAAAGACCCGGGACTTACAACACCGGGGAGCTGTTTTTT
TRBV2	TRBJ2-4	NA	NA	CASRATPENIQYF	TGTGCCAGCAGGGCGACACCGGAAAACATTCAGTACTTC
TRBV28	TRBJ2-1	NA	NA	CASSLKNNEQFF	TGTGCCAGCAGTTTAAAGAATAATGAGCAGTTCTTC
TRBV7-9	TRBJ1-4	TRBD1	once	CASSSAGTGDEKLFF	TGTGCCAGCAGCTCAGCCGGGACAGGGGATGAAAAACTGTTTTTT
TRBV28	TRBJ2-7	TRBD1	NA	CASSIRTGHYEQYF	TGTGCCAGCAGTATCCGGACAGGACACTACGAGCAGTACTTC
TRBV2	TRBJ2-5	NA	NA	CASSRPKSAQGKETQYF	TGTGCCAGCAGTAGACCCAAATCGGCACAGGGTAAAGAGACCCAGTACTTC
TRBV6-2/TRBV6-3	TRBJ2-5	TRBD2	NA	CASSRRLARETQYF	TGTGCCAGCAGCCGTCGACTAGCTCGAGAGACCCAGTACTTC
TRBV4-1	TRBJ1-6	TRBD1	NA	CASSQAAAGTGTPLRSPLHF	TGCGCCAGCAGCCAAGCAGCCGCCGGGACAGGGACCCCCCTCCGGTCACCCCTCCACTTT
TRBV6-1	TRBJ2-3	NA	few	CASTLATDTQYF	TGTGCCAGCACTCTTGCCACAGATACGCAGTATTTT
TRBV20-1	TRBJ2-2	TRBD2	NA	CSARSPGLAGAGELFF	TGCAGTGCTCGAAGTCCGGGACTAGCGGGAGCCGGGGAGCTGTTTTTT
TRBV21-1	TRBJ2-7	NA	NA	CASSETRTGGAAGSYEQYF	TGTGCCAGCAGCGAAACCAGGACAGGTGGCGCTGCTGGCTCCTACGAGCAGTACTTC
TRBV7-9	TRBJ2-5	NA	NA	CASSSLGGEIQYF	TGTGCCAGCAGCTCCCTCGGCGGAGAGATCCAGTACTTC
TRBV27	TRBJ1-2	TRBD1	NA	CASSLRAGGAYGYTF	TGTGCCAGCAGTTTAAGGGCAGGGGGAGCCTATGGCTACACCTTC
TRBV20-1	TRBJ2-5	NA	few	CSARDGTRQKTQYF	TGCAGTGCTAGAGATGGGACGAGACAGAAGACCCAGTACTTC
TRBV7-9	TRBJ1-2	TRBD1	few	CASSPKGTGAGGYTF	TGTGCCAGCAGCCCCAAAGGAACAGGGGCGGGTGGCTACACCTTC
TRBV4-3	TRBJ2-5	NA	few	CASGQGWDSETQYF	TGCGCCAGCGGCCAAGGGTGGGACTCAGAGACCCAGTACTTC